This TCR beta chain appears in the sequencing data of a study of identical twins. Worth noting for this clonotype: Its specificity is not known. Germline and junction disagree at one end, which may indicate a read error.

In germline, CDR1 is DFQATT, CDR2 SNEGSKA (reference sequence). The CDR3 runs 17 residues. TCRdb fed the 5' RACE reads into MiXCR, producing one record per CDR3 protein. The table records about 1.7 million distinct CDR3 sequences, roughly a third of them present only once. Overall study findings and caveats: Insertion counts were lower in abundant cord blood beta clonotypes, a trend that memory repertoires did not show.

The sample taken for sequencing was cord blood. The chain carries TRBV20-1 and TRBJ1-5; 7 bases are a match to TRBD1. The receptor's source is a newborn girl in good health. CDR3 nucleotides: TGCAGTGCTAGAGATTTGAGACAGGGAACAGGCAATCAGCCCCAACATTTT. Translated: CSARDLRQGTGNQPQHF.